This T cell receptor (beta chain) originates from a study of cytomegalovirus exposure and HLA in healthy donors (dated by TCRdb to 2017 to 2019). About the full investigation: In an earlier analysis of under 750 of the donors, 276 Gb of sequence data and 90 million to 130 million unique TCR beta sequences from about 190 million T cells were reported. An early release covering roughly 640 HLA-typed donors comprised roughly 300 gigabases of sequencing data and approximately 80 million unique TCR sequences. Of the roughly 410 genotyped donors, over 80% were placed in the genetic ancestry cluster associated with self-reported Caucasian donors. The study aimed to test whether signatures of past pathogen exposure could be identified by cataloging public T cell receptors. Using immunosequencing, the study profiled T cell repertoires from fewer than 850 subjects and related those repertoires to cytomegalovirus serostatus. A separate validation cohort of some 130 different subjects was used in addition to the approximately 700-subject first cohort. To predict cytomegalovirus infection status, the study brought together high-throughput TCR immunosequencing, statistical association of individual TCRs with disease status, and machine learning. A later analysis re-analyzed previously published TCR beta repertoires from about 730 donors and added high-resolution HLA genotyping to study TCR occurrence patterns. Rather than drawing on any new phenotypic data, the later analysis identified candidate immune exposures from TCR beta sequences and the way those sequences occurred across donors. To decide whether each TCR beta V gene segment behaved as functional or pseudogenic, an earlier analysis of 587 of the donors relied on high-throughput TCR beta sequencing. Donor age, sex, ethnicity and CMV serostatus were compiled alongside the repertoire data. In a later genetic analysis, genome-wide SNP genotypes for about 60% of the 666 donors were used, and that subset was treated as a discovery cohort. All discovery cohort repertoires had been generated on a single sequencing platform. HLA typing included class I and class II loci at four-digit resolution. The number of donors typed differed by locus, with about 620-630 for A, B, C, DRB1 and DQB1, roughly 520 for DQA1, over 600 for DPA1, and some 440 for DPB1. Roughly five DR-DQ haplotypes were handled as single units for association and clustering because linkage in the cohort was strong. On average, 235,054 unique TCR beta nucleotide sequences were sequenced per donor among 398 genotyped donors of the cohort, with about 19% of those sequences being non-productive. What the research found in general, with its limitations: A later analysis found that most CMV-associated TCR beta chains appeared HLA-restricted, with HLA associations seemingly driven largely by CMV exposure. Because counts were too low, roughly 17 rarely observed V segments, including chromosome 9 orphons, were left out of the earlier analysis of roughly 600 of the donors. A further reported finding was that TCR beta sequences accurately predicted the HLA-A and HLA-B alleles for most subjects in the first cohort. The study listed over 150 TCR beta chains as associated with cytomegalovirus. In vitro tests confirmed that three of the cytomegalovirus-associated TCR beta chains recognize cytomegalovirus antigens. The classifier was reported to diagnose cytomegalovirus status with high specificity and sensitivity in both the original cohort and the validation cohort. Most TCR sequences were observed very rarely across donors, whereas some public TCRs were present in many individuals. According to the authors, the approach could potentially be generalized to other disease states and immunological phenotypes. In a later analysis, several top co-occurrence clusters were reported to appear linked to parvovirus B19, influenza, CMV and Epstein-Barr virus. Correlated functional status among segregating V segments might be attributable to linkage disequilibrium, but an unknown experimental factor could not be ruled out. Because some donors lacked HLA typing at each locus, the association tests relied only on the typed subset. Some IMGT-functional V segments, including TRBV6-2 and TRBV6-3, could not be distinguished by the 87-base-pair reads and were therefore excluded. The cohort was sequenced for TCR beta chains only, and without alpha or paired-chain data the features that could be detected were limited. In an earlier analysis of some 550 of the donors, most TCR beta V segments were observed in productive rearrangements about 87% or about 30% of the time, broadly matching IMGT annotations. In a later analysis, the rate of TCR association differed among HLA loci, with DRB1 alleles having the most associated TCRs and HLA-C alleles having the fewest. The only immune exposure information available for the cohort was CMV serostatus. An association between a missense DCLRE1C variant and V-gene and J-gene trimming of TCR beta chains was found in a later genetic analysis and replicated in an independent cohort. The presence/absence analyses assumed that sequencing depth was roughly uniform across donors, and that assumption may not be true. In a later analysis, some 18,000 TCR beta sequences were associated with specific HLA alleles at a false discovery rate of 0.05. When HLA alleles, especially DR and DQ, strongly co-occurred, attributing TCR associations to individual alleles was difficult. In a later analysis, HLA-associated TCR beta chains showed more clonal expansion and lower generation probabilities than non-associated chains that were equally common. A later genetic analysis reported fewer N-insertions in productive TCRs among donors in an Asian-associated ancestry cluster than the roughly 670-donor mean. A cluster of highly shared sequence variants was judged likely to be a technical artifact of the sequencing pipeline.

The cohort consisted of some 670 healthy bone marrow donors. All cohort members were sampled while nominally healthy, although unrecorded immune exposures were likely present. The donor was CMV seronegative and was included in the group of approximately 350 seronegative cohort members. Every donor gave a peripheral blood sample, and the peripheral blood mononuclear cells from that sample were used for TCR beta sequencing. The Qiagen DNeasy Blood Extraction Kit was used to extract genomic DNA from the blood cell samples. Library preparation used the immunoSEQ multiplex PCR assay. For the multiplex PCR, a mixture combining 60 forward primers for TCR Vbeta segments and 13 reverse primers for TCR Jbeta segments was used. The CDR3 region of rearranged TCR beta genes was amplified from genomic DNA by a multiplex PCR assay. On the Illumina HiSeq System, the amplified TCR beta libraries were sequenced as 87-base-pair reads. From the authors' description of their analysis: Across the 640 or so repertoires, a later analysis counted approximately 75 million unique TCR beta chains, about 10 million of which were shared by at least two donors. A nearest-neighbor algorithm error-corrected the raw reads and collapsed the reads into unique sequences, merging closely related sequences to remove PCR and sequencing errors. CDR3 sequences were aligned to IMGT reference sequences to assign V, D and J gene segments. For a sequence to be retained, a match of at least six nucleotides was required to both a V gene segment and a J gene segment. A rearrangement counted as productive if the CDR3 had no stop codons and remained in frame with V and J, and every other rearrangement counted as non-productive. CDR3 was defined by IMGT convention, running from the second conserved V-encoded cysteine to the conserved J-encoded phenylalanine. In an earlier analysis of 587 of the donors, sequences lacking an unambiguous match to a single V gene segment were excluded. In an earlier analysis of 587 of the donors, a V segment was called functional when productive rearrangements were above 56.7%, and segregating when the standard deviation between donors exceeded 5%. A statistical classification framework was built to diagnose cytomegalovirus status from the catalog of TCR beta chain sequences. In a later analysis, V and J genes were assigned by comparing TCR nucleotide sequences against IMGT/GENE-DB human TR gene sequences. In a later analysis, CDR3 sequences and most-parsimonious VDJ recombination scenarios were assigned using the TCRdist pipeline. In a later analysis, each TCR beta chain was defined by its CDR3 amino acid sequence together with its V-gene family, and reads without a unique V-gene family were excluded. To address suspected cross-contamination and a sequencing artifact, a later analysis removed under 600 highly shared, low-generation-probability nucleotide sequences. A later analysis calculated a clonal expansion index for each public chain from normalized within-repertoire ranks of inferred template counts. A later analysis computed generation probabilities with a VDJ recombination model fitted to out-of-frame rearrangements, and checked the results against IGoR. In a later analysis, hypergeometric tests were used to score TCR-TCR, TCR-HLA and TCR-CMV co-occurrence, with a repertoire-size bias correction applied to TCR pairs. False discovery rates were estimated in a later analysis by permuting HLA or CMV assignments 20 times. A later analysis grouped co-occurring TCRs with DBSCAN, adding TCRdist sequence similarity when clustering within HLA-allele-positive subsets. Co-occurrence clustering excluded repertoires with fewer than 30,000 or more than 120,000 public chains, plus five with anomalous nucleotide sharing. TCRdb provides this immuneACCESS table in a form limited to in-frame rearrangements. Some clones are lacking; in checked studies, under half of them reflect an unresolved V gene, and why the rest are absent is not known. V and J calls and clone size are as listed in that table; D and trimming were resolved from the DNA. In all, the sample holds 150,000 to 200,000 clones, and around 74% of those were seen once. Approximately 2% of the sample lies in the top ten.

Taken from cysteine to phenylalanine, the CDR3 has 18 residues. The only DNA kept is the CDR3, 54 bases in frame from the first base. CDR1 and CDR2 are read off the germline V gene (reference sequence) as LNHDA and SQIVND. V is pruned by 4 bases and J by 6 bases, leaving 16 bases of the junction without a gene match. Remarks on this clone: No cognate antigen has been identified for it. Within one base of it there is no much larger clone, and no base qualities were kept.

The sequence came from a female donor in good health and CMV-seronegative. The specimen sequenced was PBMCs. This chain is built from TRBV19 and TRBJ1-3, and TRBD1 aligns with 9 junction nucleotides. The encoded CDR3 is CASSRDYPGQGLPNTIYF. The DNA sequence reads TGTGCCAGTAGTAGAGATTATCCGGGACAGGGACTGCCAAACACCATATATTTT.